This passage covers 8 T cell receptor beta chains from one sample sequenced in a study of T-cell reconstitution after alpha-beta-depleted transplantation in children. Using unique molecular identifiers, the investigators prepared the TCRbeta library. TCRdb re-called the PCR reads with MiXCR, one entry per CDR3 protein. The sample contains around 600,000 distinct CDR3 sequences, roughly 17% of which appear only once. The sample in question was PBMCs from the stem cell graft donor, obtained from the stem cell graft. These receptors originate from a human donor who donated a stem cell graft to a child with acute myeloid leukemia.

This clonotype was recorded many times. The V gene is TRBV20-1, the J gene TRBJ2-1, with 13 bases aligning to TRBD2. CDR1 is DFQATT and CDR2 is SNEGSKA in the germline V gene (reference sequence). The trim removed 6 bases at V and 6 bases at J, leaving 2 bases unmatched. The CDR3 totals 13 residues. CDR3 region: CSALAGGTNEQFF. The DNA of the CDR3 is TGCAGTGCACTAGCGGGGGGGACCAATGAGCAGTTCTTC.

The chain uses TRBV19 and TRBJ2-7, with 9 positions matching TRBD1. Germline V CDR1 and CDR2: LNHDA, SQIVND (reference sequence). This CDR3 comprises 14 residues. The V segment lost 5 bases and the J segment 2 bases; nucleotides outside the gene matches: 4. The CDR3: CASSDRDRAYEQYF. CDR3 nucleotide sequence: TGTGCCAGTAGTGACCGGGACAGGGCCTACGAGCAGTACTTC.

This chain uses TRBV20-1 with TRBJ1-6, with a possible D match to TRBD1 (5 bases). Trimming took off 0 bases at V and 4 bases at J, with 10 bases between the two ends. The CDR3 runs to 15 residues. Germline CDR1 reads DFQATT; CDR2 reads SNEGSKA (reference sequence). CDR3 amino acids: CSAREGVRYNSPLHF. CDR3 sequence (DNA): TGCAGTGCTAGAGAGGGGGTGAGGTATAATTCACCCCTCCACTTT.

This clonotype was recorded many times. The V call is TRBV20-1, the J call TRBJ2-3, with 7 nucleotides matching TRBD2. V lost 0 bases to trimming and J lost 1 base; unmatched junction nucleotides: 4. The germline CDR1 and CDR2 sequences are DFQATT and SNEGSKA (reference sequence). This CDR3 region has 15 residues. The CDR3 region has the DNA TGCAGTGCTAGAGATTATGGGGGGGGCACAGATACGCAGTATTTT. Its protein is CSARDYGGGTDTQYF.

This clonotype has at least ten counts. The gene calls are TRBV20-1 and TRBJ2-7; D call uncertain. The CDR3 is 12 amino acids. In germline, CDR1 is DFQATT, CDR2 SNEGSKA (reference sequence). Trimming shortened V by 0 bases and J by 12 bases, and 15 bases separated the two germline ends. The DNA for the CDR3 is TGCAGTGCTAGAGATCGGTACGGCCCACGGTACTTC. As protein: CSARDRYGPRYF.

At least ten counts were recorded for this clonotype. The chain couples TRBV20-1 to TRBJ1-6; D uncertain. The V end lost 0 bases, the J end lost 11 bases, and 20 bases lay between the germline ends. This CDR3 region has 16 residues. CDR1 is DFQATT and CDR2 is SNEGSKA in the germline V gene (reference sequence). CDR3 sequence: CSARDFQTDRAAPLHF. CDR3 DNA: TGCAGTGCTAGAGATTTTCAGACGGATCGGGCCGCACCCCTCCACTTT.

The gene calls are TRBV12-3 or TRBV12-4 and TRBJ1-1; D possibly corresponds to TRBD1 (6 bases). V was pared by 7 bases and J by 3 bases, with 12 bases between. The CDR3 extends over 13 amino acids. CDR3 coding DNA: TGTGCCAGCACTCAGGGGTGGGACACTGAAGCTTTCTTT. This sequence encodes CASTQGWDTEAFF.

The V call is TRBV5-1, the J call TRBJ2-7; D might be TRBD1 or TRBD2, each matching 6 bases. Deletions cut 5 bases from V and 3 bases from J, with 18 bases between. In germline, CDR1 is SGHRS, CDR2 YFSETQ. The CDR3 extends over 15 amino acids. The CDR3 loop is CASSPGEDGFYEQYF. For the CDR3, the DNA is TGCGCCAGCAGTCCAGGGGAGGATGGATTCTACGAGCAGTACTTC.